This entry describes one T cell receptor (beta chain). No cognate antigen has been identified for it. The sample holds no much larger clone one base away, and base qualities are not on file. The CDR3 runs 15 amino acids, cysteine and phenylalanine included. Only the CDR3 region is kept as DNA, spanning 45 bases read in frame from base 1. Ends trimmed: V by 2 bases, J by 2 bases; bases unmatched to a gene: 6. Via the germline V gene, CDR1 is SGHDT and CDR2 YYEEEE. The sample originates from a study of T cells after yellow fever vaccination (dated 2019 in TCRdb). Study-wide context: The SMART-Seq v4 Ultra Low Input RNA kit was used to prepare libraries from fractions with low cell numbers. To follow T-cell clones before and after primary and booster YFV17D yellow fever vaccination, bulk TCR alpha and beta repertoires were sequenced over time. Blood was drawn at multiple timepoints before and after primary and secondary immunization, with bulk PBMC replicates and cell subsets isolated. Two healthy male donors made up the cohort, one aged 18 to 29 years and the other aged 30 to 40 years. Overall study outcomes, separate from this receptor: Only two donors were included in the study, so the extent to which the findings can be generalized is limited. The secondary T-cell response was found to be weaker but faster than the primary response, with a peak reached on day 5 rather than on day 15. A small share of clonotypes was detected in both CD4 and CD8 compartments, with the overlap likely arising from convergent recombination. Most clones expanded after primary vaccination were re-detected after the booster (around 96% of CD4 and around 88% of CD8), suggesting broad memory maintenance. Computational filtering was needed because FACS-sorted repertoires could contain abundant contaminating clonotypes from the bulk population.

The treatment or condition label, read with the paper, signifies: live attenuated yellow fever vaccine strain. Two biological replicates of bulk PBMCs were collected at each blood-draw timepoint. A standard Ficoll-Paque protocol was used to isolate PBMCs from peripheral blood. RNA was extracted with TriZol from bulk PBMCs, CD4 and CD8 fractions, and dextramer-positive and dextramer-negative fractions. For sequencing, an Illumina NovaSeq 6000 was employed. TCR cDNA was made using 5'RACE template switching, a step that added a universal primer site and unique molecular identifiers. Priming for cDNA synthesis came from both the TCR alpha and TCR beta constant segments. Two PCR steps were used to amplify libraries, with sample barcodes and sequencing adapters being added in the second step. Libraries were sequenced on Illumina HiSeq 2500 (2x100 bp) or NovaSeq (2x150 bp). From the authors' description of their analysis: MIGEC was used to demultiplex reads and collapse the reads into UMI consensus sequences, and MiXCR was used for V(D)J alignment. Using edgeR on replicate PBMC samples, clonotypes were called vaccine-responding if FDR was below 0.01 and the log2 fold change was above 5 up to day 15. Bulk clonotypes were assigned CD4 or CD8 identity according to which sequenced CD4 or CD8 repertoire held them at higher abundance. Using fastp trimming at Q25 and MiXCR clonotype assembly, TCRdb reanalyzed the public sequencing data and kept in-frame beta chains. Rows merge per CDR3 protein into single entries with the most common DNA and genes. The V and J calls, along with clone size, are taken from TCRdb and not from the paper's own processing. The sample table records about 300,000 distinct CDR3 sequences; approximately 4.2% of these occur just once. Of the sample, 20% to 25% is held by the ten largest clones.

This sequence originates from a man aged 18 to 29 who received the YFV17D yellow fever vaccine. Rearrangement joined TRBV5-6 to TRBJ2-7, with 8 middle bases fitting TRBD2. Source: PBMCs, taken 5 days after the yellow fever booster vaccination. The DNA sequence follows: TGTGCCAGCAGCTTCGCCGGGACTAGGACCTACGAGCAGTACTTC. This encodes CASSFAGTRTYEQYF.